These 20 T cell receptor beta chains came from one sample sequenced in a study of blood T cell repertoires in COVID-19. Sequencing was performed with immunoSEQ multiplex PCR; in TCRdb, only in-frame clones are kept and a portion is missing. This sample yields more than 300,000 clones, of which 90% to 95% are seen a single time; around 3.5% belongs to the top ten. Sample: peripheral blood. These receptor sequences come from a woman in her late teens or twenties who had recovered from COVID-19.

The chain has TRBV4-3 and TRBJ1-6, with D unresolved. Germline V gene lookup returns CDR1 LGHNA and CDR2 YSLEER. Trimming stripped 0 bases from V and 7 bases from J, with 10 bases between. The CDR3 is made up of 15 amino acids. CDR3 nucleotide sequence: TGCGCCAGCAGCCAAGATGGCAGATCCAATTCACCCCTCCACTTT. It encodes CASSQDGRSNSPLHF.

A note on this clone: This specimen includes other DNA sequences encoding the same CDR3. The chain combines TRBV6-2 or TRBV6-3 with TRBJ1-5, with TRBD1 identical over 11 bases. Trimming cost V 6 bases and J 5 bases; bases outside gene matches: 3. The CDR3 contains 14 residues. Germline-derived CDR1 and CDR2 are MNHEY and SVGEGT. This CDR3 reads CASSRGQGDQPQHF. In nucleotides, the CDR3 is TGTGCCAGCAGCCGGGGACAGGGGGATCAGCCCCAGCATTTT.

The chain links TRBV18 to TRBJ2-1; D uncertain. Trimming cost V 2 bases and J 10 bases, with 12 bases left between them. The CDR3 length is 13 residues. Germline CDR1 KGHSH, CDR2 LQKENI. The CDR3 is CASSPARPAEQFF. CDR3 nucleotides: TGTGCCAGCTCACCAGCCAGGCCCGCCGAGCAGTTCTTC. The entire variable domain, with the rest obtained from reference TRBV18 and TRBJ2-1, is as follows: NAGVMQNPRHLVRRRGQEARLRCSPMKGHSHVYWYRQLPEEGLKFMVYLQKENIIDESGMPKERFSAEFPKEGPSILRIQQVVRGDSAAYFCASSPARPAEQFFGPGTRLTVL.

This sequence joins TRBV11-3 and TRBJ2-1, with D uncertain. V lost 0 bases and J lost 8, with 11 bases in between. The length of the CDR3 is 14 residues. Per germline, CDR1 SGHNT and CDR2 YENEEA. The CDR3 protein is CASSLESRSYEQFF. CDR3 bases: TGTGCCAGCAGCTTAGAGAGTCGGAGCTATGAGCAGTTCTTC.

This chain joins TRBV3-1 (or the pseudogene TRBV3-2) and TRBJ1-2; 9 nucleotides line up with TRBD1. The CDR3 has 16 residues. Germline trimming cut 3 bases from V and 7 bases from J; bases unmatched to any gene: 12. Germline V lookup: CDR1 LGHDT, CDR2 YNNKEL (reference sequence). The CDR3 protein is CASSHLDRGWEGGYTF. CDR3 nucleotides: TGTGCCAGCAGCCACCTGGACAGGGGTTGGGAGGGTGGCTACACCTTC.

CDR3 amino acids: CATSDIQGASTDTQYF. The CDR3 bases are TGTGCCACCAGTGATATCCAGGGGGCCAGCACAGATACGCAGTATTTT. This chain connects TRBV24-1 to TRBJ2-3; 8 positions agree with TRBD1. CDR1 KGHDR and CDR2 SFDVKD come from the germline V gene. There are 16 residues in the CDR3. The V and J ends lost 3 bases and 0 bases, in that order; junction bases with no gene match: 4.

The CDR3 DNA is TGTGCCAGTAGTATACAGGAGGGACCCTTCTACGGCTACACCTTC. This gives the protein CASSIQEGPFYGYTF. The chain has TRBV19 and TRBJ1-2; a weak D match, TRBD1 (5 bases). The CDR3 sequence is 15 residues long. Trimming cost V 2 bases and J 8 bases, with 18 bases left between them. Germline lookup yields CDR1 LNHDA and CDR2 SQIVND (reference sequence).

The V gene is TRBV5-1, the J gene TRBJ1-2; 9 bases are shared with TRBD1. With V trimmed by 0 bases and J by 6 bases, 3 bases remained unmatched. Germline values: CDR1 SGHRS, CDR2 YFSETQ. CDR3 length: 14 residues. CDR3 DNA sequence: TGCGCCAGCAGCTTGGTCGGGACAGGGAATGGCTACACCTTC. Protein product: CASSLVGTGNGYTF.

This chain joins TRBV7-6 and TRBJ1-4; the D gene is possibly TRBD1 (6 bases). This CDR3 is 17 amino acids long. In germline, CDR1 is SGHVS, CDR2 FNYEAQ. With 3 bases removed from V and 0 bases from J, the gap between germline ends came to 14 bases. The CDR3 sequence is CASSFAGEGATNEKLFF. The CDR3 DNA sequence: TGTGCCAGCAGCTTTGCAGGGGAAGGGGCAACTAATGAAAAACTGTTTTTT.

This chain uses TRBV2 with TRBJ2-3; 8 bases are a match to TRBD1. The ends lost 4 bases at V and 4 bases at J; junction bases unmatched: 4. The CDR3 covers 14 residues. Per the germline V gene, CDR1 is SNHLY and CDR2 is FYNNEI. The CDR3 loop reads CASSVEQGADTQYF. DNA for the CDR3: TGTGCCAGCAGTGTCGAACAGGGGGCAGATACGCAGTATTTT. Combining the CDR3 with reference TRBV2 and TRBJ2-3 gives the whole variable domain EPEVTQTPSHQVTQMGQEVILRCVPISNHLYFYWYRQILGQKVEFLVSFYNNEISEKSEIFDDQFSVERPDGSNFTLKIRSTKLEDSAMYFCASSVEQGADTQYFGPGTRLTVL.

The genes are TRBV9 and TRBJ2-5, with 9 nucleotides matching TRBD2. CDR1 and CDR2 from the germline V gene are SGDLS and YYNGEE. The trim removed 2 bases at V and 5 bases at J, leaving 10 bases unmatched. This CDR3 is built from 16 residues. This chain's CDR3 is CASSVVGGRADETQYF. CDR3 coding DNA: TGTGCCAGCAGCGTCGTGGGCGGGAGGGCCGACGAGACCCAGTACTTC.

CDR3 in DNA: TGTGCCAGCAGTCAGGGACTTTGGGGTAATGAGCAGTTCTTC. Protein: CASSQGLWGNEQFF. This chain links TRBV6-4 with TRBJ2-1; D possibly corresponds to TRBD2 (6 bases). Trimming left V 5 bases short and J 7 bases short, with 15 bases between. The CDR3 totals 14 residues. The germline gives CDR1 MRHNA, CDR2 SNTAGT.

CDR3 DNA: TGTGCCAGCAGGCCGACTAGCGGGCTCTACAATGAGCAGTTCTTC. Residues: CASRPTSGLYNEQFF. J is TRBJ2-1 and V is TRBV11-3; 10 bases line up with TRBD2. The CDR3 is made up of 15 amino acids. Per the germline V gene, CDR1 is SGHNT and CDR2 is YENEEA. The J segment lost 3 bases and the V segment lost 6 bases, leaving 5 bases of the junction unmatched. Complete variable domain (other parts from reference TRBV11-3 and TRBJ2-1): EAGVVQSPRYKIIEKKQPVAFWCNPISGHNTLYWYLQNLGQGPELLIRYENEEAVDDSQLPKDRFSAERLKGVDSTLKIQPAELGDSAVYLCASRPTSGLYNEQFFGPGTRLTVL.

The genes are TRBV2 and TRBJ1-1; 7 bases line up with TRBD1. This CDR3 is built from 13 residues. The germline V gene encodes CDR1 SNHLY and CDR2 FYNNEI. J gave up 4 bases and V 6 bases, and 5 bases lay outside the gene matches. In DNA, the CDR3 is TGTGCCAGCAGATTGACAGGGCCCACTGAAGCTTTCTTT. Its translation: CASRLTGPTEAFF.

The chain links TRBV9 to TRBJ2-3, with 7 bases matching TRBD2. V shed 0 bases and J 2 bases; nucleotides not matched to a gene: 9. Looked up from germline, CDR1 is SGDLS and CDR2 is YYNGEE. This CDR3 comprises 17 residues. The CDR3, as DNA: TGTGCCAGCAGCGTAGTGTCAGCGGGAACGAACACAGATACGCAGTATTTT. Its protein product is CASSVVSAGTNTDTQYF.

The sample holds one count of this clone. CDR3 amino acids: CASSPGPQAYNEQFF. The CDR3 DNA sequence: TGTGCCAGCTCACCTGGCCCTCAGGCCTACAATGAGCAGTTCTTC. V gene TRBV18 combines with J gene TRBJ2-1; D not resolved. CDR1 KGHSH and CDR2 LQKENI come from the germline V gene. This CDR3 comprises 15 residues. V gave up 3 bases and J gave up 2 bases, with 11 bases separating them.

Sample share makes this clone medium-sized. V and J are TRBV24-1 and TRBJ2-5, with a weak D call TRBD1 (5 bases). Germline lookup yields CDR1 KGHDR and CDR2 SFDVKD. Trimming took off 0 bases at V and 7 bases at J, with 8 bases between the two ends. The CDR3 runs 13 residues. The CDR3 sequence: CATSDLTQGTQYF. CDR3 in DNA: TGTGCCACCAGTGATTTGACCCAGGGGACCCAGTACTTC.

This chain connects TRBV7-2 to TRBJ2-5, with 11 bases lining up with TRBD2. Germline V CDR1 and CDR2: SGHTA, FQGNSA. CDR3 length: 16 residues. V dropped 3 bases and J dropped 4; count of bases not matched to a gene: 7. The CDR3 region is CASSLSLAGASETQYF. In DNA, the CDR3 is TGTGCCAGCAGCTTGTCACTAGCGGGAGCTTCAGAGACCCAGTACTTC. The whole variable domain, remainder taken from reference TRBV7-2 and TRBJ2-5, is GAGVSQSPSNKVTEKGKDVELRCDPISGHTALYWYRQSLGQGLEFLIYFQGNSAPDKSGLPSDRFSAERTGGSVSTLTIQRTQQEDSAVYLCASSLSLAGASETQYFGPGTRLLVL.

V is TRBV21-1 and J is TRBJ2-4; the DNA was not used to check the table's D call, TRBD1. TRBV21-1 is a pseudogene segment. The CDR3 extends over 17 amino acids. The CDR3: CASSSGQGAATKNIQYF. In DNA, the CDR3 is TGTGCCAGCAGCAGCGGACAGGGGGCGGCGACCAAAAACATTCAGTACTTC.

This chain uses TRBV28 with TRBJ2-1; 12 nucleotides line up with TRBD2. CDR1 and CDR2 from the germline V gene are MDHEN and SYDVKM. With V trimmed by 5 bases and J by 5 bases, 7 bases remained unmatched. CDR3 length: 16 amino acids. CDR3 in amino acids: CASSPTTSGRDNEQFF. DNA for the CDR3: TGTGCCAGCAGTCCTACGACTAGCGGGAGAGACAATGAGCAGTTCTTC.